This TCR beta chain was recovered during a study of blood T cell repertoires in COVID-19. Study context: Collection of acute and convalescent COVID-19 samples took place in the United States, Italy and Spain. Sample material is recorded as cDNA or gDNA derived from T cells, B-cell-depleted T cells, or PBMCs.

CDR1 and CDR2 from the germline V gene are LGHDT and YNNKEL (reference sequence). The germline V and J ends were trimmed by 1 base and 0 bases, with 8 bases remaining between them. The CDR3 totals 15 residues. Here immunoSEQ multiplex PCR was the method, and the copy in TCRdb shows in-frame clones only, minus some. The repertoire includes about 190,000 clones, around nine tenths of them detected once, and roughly an eighth sits in the top ten. Followed longitudinally, the Seattle patients had been enrolled during active infection. The sequencing sample was made of peripheral blood. The source is a woman aged 70-85 years with COVID-19, enrolled during active disease. The rearrangement uses TRBV3-1 (or the pseudogene TRBV3-2) and TRBJ2-3; the D gene is possibly TRBD2 (6 bases). CDR3 sequence: CASSQVAGSTDTQYF. The CDR3 nucleotides read TGTGCCAGCAGCCAAGTCGCGGGAAGCACAGATACGCAGTATTTT.